The clone carrying this T cell receptor (beta chain) was seen at least ten times. These data are taken from a study of blood T cells in healthy people across ages. Through a sample-barcoded 5' primer and a J-beta primer mix, a second PCR was run for roughly 6 to 11 cycles. Sequencing recovered at least 3 million CDR3-containing paired-end reads from each sample. TCRdb itself ran the 5' RACE reads through MiXCR, one entry per CDR3 protein. The top ten clones hold about 7.7% of a sample with about 1.7 million distinct CDR3 sequences, 28% of them seen once. V lost 5 bases and J 1 base, leaving 13 bases between the germline ends. This CDR3 contains 15 residues. Germline V CDR1 and CDR2: MNHEY, SVGAGI.

This clonotype was obtained from a woman aged 30 to 39 in good health. The specimen sequenced was blood. The chain is built from TRBV6-5 and TRBJ2-3; weak D call: TRBD1 (6 bases). This CDR3 is CASSPRGVGTDTQYF. CDR3 in DNA: TGTGCCAGCAGTCCCAGGGGTGTTGGCACAGATACGCAGTATTTT.